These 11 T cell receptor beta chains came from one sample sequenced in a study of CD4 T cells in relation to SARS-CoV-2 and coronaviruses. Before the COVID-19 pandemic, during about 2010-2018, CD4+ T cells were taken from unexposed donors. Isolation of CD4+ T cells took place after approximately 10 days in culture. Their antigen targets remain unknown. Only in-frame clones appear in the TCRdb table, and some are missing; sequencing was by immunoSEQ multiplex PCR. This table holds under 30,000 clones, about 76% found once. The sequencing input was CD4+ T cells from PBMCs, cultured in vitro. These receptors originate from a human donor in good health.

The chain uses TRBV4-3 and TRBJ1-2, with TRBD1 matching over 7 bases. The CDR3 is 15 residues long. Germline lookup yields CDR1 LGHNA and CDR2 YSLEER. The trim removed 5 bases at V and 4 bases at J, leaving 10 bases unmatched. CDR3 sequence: CASSGTGERLYGYTF. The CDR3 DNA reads TGCGCCAGCAGCGGAACAGGGGAACGGCTCTATGGCTACACCTTC.

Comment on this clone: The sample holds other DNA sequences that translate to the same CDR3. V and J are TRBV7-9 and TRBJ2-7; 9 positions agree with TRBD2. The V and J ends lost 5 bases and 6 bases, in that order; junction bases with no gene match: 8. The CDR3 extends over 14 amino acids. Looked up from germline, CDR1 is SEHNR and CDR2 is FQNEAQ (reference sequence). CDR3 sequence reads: CASSGHGTSLEQYF. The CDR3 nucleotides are TGTGCCAGCAGCGGGCATGGGACTAGCCTCGAGCAGTACTTC.

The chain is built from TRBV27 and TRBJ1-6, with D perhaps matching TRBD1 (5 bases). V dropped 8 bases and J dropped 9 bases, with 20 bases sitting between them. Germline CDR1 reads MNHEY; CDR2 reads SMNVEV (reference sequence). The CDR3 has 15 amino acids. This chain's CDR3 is CASSIDSYSSSPLHF. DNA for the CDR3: TGTGCCAGCTCTATCGACAGCTATAGTAGTTCACCCCTCCACTTT.

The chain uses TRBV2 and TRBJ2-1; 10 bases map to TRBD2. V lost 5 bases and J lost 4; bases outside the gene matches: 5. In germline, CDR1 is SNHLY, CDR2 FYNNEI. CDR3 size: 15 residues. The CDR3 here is CASSLAGVEYNEQFF. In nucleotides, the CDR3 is TGTGCCAGCAGTCTAGCGGGAGTGGAGTACAATGAGCAGTTCTTC.

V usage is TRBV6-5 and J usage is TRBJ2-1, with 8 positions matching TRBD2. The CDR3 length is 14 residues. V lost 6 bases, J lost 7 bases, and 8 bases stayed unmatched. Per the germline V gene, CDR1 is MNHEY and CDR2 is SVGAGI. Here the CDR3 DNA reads TGTGCCAGCAGGCCCTCGGGGGGGCCGAATGAGCAGTTCTTC. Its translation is CASRPSGGPNEQFF.

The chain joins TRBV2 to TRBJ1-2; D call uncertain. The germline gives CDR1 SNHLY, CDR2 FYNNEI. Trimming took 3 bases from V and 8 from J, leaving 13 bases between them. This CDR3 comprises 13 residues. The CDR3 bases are TGTGCCAGCAGTGACTTTGGGTCCCGGGGCTACACCTTC. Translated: CASSDFGSRGYTF.

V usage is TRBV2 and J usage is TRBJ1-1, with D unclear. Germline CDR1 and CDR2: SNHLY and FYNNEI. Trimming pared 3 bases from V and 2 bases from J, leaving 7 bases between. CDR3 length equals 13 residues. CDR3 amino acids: CASSESVNTEAFF. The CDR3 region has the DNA TGTGCCAGCAGTGAGTCCGTAAACACTGAAGCTTTCTTT.

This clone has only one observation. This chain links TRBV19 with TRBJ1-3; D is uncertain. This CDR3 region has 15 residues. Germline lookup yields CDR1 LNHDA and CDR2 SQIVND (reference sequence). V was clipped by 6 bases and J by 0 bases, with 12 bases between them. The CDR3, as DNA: TGTGCCAGTAGCCTCACACAGATCTCTGGAAACACCATATATTTT. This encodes CASSLTQISGNTIYF.

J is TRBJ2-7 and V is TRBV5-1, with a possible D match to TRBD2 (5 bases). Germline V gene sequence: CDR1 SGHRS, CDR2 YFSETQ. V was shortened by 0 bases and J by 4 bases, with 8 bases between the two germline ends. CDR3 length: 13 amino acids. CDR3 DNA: TGCGCCAGCAGCTTGGAGATAGCGTACGAGCAGTACTTC. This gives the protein CASSLEIAYEQYF.

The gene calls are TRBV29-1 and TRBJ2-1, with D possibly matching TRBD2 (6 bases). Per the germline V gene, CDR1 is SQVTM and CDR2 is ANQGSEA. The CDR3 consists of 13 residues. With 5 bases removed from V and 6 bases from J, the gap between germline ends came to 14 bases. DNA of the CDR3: TGCAGCGTTTTGGGGCCCGGGGGCAATGAGCAGTTCTTC. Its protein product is CSVLGPGGNEQFF.

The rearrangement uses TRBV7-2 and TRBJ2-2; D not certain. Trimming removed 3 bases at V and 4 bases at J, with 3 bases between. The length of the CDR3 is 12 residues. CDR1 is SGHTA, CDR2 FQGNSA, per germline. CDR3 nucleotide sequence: TGTGCCAGCAGCTTTGTCACCGGGGAGCTGTTTTTT. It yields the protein CASSFVTGELFF.